These 11 T cell receptor beta chains originate from one sample sequenced in a study of blood T cell repertoires in COVID-19. Repertoires were generated with immunoSEQ multiplex PCR, while TCRdb's copy carries only in-frame clones and drops some. Of under 300,000 clones detected, about 80% appear once; the ten largest clones hold about 3%. The sequenced sample consisted of PBMCs or T cells enriched from blood (not recorded which). All receptors derive from a middle-aged man who had recovered from COVID-19.

There are a few counts of this clone. This chain uses TRBV28 with TRBJ2-5, with 13 nucleotides matching TRBD2. Germline CDR1 reads MDHEN; CDR2 reads SYDVKM. The junction had 10 bases not matched to a gene; V was cut back by 4 bases and J by 5 bases. This CDR3 region has 17 residues. In nucleotides, the CDR3 is TGTGCCAGCAGTTCACTAGCGGGAGGGGGTTGGGGGGAGACCCAGTACTTC. This translates into CASSSLAGGGWGETQYF. The complete variable domain, with remaining parts taken from reference TRBV28 and TRBJ2-5, reads DVKVTQSSRYLVKRTGEKVFLECVQDMDHENMFWYRQDPGLGLRLIYFSYDVKMKEKGDIPEGYSVSREKKERFSLILESASTNQTSMYLCASSSLAGGGWGETQYFGPGTRLLVL.

The chain uses TRBV3-1 (or the pseudogene TRBV3-2) and TRBJ2-2; D remains unclear. V was cut by 1 base and J by 6 bases, with 6 bases left in between. This CDR3 region has 13 residues. Germline CDR1 is LGHDT and CDR2 is YNNKEL (reference sequence). The CDR3 nucleotides read TGTGCCAGCAGCCAAGTGGGCTCCGGGGAGCTGTTTTTT. Translating it yields CASSQVGSGELFF.

This sequence joins TRBV7-8 and TRBJ1-6; possibly TRBD1 for D (5 bases). V was shortened by 5 bases and J by 7 bases, with 9 bases between the two germline ends. The CDR3 runs to 13 residues. Germline-derived CDR1 and CDR2 are SGHVS and FQNEAQ. Here the CDR3 reads CASSPGGNSPLHF. For the CDR3, the DNA is TGTGCCAGCAGCCCCGGGGGGAATTCACCCCTCCACTTT.

The chain couples TRBV6-5 to TRBJ1-6; possibly TRBD1 for D (6 bases). The CDR3 totals 12 residues. V dropped 7 bases and J dropped 9 bases, with 10 bases sitting between them. CDR1 and CDR2 from the germline V gene are MNHEY and SVGAGI. The CDR3 protein is CASTIRGSPLHF. CDR3 coding DNA: TGTGCCAGCACCATCAGGGGTTCACCCCTCCACTTT.

This rearrangement joins TRBV12-3 or TRBV12-4 to TRBJ1-1; D gene ambiguous. Trimming pared 5 bases from V and 6 bases from J, leaving 10 bases between. The CDR3 length is 12 residues. The CDR3 DNA follows: TGTGCCAGCAGTGCGGATTGGGCTGAAGCTTTCTTT. Its translation: CASSADWAEAFF.

The CDR3 region has the DNA TGTGCCAGCAGCCAAGGTCAGGTTGGGGAGAACCAAGAGACCCAGTACTTC. This sequence encodes CASSQGQVGENQETQYF. J is TRBJ2-5 and V is TRBV4-2; D perhaps matches TRBD2 (5 bases). V was cut by 1 base and J by 0 bases, with 15 bases left in between. The CDR3 contains 17 residues. Germline V gene lookup returns CDR1 LGHNA and CDR2 YNFKEQ.

Regarding this clone: Other DNA sequences in this specimen translate into the identical CDR3. The V and J genes are TRBV6-5 and TRBJ2-7; 7 bases are a match to TRBD1. Germline values: CDR1 MNHEY, CDR2 SVGAGI. The CDR3 consists of 15 residues. Losses at the gene ends were 0 bases for V and 2 bases for J; bases not matched to a gene: 4. CDR3 in amino acids: CASSYSRDRAYEQYF. In DNA form, the CDR3 reads TGTGCCAGCAGTTACTCCAGGGACAGAGCCTACGAGCAGTACTTC.

The genes are TRBV6-1 and TRBJ2-1; 11 positions match TRBD2. The CDR3 consists of 16 residues. Germline CDR1 MNHNS, CDR2 SASEGT. Trimming cost V 1 base and J 10 bases; bases outside gene matches: 9. The CDR3, as DNA: TGTGCCAGCAGTGAAGGGTGGCTGACTAGCGGGGACGAGCAGTTCTTC. The encoded protein is CASSEGWLTSGDEQFF.

This chain joins TRBV5-6 and TRBJ2-7, with no clear D. V dropped 3 bases and J dropped 0 bases, with 4 bases sitting between them. CDR1 is SGHDT, CDR2 YYEEEE, per germline. CDR3 length: 12 amino acids. CDR3 in amino acids: CASSSYSYEQYF. CDR3 coding DNA: TGTGCCAGCAGCTCCTACTCCTACGAGCAGTACTTC.

In this sample, this clone turned up once. V and J are TRBV2 and TRBJ2-2, with a tentative D call TRBD2 (6 bases). V gave up 1 base and J gave up 4 bases, with 10 bases separating them. The CDR3 has 15 amino acids. CDR1 is SNHLY and CDR2 is FYNNEI in the germline V gene. The CDR3 region has the DNA TGTGCCAGCAGTGAAGTGGGGGGAGGCACCGGGGAGCTGTTTTTT. The encoded protein is CASSEVGGGTGELFF. Drawing the rest from reference TRBV2 and TRBJ2-2, the complete variable domain is EPEVTQTPSHQVTQMGQEVILRCVPISNHLYFYWYRQILGQKVEFLVSFYNNEISEKSEIFDDQFSVERPDGSNFTLKIRSTKLEDSAMYFCASSEVGGGTGELFFGEGSRLTVL.

This chain uses TRBV19 with TRBJ2-5; TRBD2 aligns across 8 bases. Germline assignment: CDR1 LNHDA and CDR2 SQIVND (reference sequence). The trim removed 8 bases at V and 1 base at J, leaving 9 bases unmatched. This CDR3 spans 15 amino acids. For the CDR3, the DNA is TGTGCCAGTTCTAGGGCTAGCGGGCCCCAAGAGACCCAGTACTTC. Its translation is CASSRASGPQETQYF.